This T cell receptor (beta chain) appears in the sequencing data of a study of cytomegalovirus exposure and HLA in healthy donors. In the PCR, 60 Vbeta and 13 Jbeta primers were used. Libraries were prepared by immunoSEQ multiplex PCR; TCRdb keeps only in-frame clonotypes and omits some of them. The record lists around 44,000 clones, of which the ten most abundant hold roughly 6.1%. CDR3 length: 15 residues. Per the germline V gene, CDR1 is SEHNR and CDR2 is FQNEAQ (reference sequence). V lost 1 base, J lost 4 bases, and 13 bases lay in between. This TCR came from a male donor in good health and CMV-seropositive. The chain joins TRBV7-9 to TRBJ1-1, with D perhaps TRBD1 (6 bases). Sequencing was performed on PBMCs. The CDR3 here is CASSLEGVVGTEAFF. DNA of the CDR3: TGTGCCAGCAGCTTAGAGGGGGTAGTAGGCACTGAAGCTTTCTTT.